Included here is one T cell receptor beta chain sequence, with context. Its matching antigen is unknown. The CDR3 length is 12 residues. V shed 4 bases and J shed 5 bases, with 9 bases lying between them. The V gene's germline CDR1 is SGDLS and CDR2 YYNGEE. The sample comes from a study of cytomegalovirus exposure and HLA in healthy donors. Study observations and caveats: The study dropped some indistinguishable V segments, TRBV6-2 and TRBV6-3 among them.

The PCR employed 60 Vbeta primers together with 13 Jbeta primers. As processed by the authors: In a later analysis, about 12 million of some 80 million unique beta chains occurred in at least two donors. Assay used: immunoSEQ multiplex PCR; TCRdb lists only in-frame clones, some missing. The V and J calls and the clone size are those of that table, but D and trimming were determined from the DNA. The sample has about 170,000 clones. Whereas donors were nominally healthy upon sampling, unrecorded immune exposures were probable. The source material was PBMCs. V and J are TRBV9 and TRBJ2-5; TRBD2 is a possible D gene (5 bases). The TCR was taken from a woman aged 55-69 years in good health and CMV-seronegative. CDR3 sequence: CASSYSGETQYF. The CDR3 nucleotides are TGTGCCAGCAGCTACTCGGGGGAGACCCAGTACTTC.